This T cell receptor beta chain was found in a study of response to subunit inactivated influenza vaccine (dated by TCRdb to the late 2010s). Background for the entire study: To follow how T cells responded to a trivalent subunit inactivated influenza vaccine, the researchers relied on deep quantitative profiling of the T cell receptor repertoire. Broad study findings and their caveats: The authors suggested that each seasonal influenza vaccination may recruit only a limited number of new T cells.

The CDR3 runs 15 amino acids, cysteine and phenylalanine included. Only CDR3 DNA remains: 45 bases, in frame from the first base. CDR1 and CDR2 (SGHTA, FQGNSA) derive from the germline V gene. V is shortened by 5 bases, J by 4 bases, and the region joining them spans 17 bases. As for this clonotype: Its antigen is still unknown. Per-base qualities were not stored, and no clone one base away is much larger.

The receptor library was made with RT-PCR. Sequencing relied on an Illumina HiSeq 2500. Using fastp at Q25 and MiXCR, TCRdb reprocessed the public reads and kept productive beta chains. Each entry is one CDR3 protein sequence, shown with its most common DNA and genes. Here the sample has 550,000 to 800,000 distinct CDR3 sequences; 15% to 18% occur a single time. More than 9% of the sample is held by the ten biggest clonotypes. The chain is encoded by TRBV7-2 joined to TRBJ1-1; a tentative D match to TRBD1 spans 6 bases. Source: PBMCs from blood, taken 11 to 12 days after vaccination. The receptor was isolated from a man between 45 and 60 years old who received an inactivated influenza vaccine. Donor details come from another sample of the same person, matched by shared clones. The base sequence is TGTGCCAGCAGCCCACGGCAGGGGCTTGGCACTGAAGCTTTCTTT. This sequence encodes CASSPRQGLGTEAFF.